What follows are 11 T cell receptor beta chains derived from one specimen sequenced in a study of blood T cell repertoires in COVID-19. Assay used: immunoSEQ multiplex PCR; TCRdb lists only in-frame clones, some missing. The sample holds about 250,000 clones; roughly 82% are singletons and the top ten take approximately 4.5%. The sequencing input was peripheral blood. These receptors were taken from a woman aged 70-85 years with acute or convalescent COVID-19.

The chain combines TRBV24-1 with TRBJ2-3; the match to TRBD1 covers 9 bases. The CDR3 is 16 residues long. V trimming: 3 bases; J trimming: 2 bases; junction bases outside the gene matches: 5. The germline V gene has CDR1 KGHDR and CDR2 SFDVKD. CDR3 amino acids: CATSDPRTGDTDTQYF. The CDR3 DNA reads TGTGCCACCAGTGATCCCAGGACAGGGGACACAGATACGCAGTATTTT.

The chain recombines TRBV4-3 with TRBJ1-2; D possibly corresponds to TRBD1 (5 bases). CDR3 size: 16 residues. Trimming removed 3 bases at V and 5 bases at J, with 19 bases between. Germline lookup yields CDR1 LGHNA and CDR2 YSLEER. CDR3 sequence (DNA): TGCGCCAGCAGCCACGTCGGAAGGGGCGTCGGGTATGGCTACACCTTC. Translating gives CASSHVGRGVGYGYTF.

The chain links TRBV19 to TRBJ2-7; 7 positions agree with TRBD2. Germline-derived CDR1 and CDR2 are LNHDA and SQIVND (reference sequence). The CDR3 length is 15 residues. J gave up 0 bases and V 8 bases, and 10 bases lay outside the gene matches. CDR3 region: CASSSTSVRSYEQYF. The DNA of the CDR3 is TGTGCCAGTTCCTCTACTAGCGTTCGCTCCTACGAGCAGTACTTC.

This chain joins TRBV27 and TRBJ2-7; D perhaps matches TRBD1 (6 bases). Trimming stripped 8 bases from V and 3 bases from J, with 17 bases between. The CDR3 length is 14 residues. Germline V lookup: CDR1 MNHEY, CDR2 SMNVEV (reference sequence). Here the CDR3 reads CASGRQGLDYEQYF. In DNA, the CDR3 is TGTGCCAGCGGCCGCCAGGGGCTCGACTACGAGCAGTACTTC.

This clone occurred once. The chain has TRBV6-1 and TRBJ2-2, with TRBD2 matching 12 bases. This CDR3 comprises 17 residues. V shed 4 bases and J 0 bases; nucleotides not matched to a gene: 3. From germline, CDR1 is MNHNS and CDR2 SASEGT. CDR3 loop: CASSARLAGANTGELFF. CDR3 sequence (DNA): TGTGCCAGCAGTGCCCGACTAGCGGGGGCGAACACCGGGGAGCTGTTTTTT.

The rearrangement joins TRBV4-3 to TRBJ2-2; D possibly corresponds to TRBD2 (5 bases). The CDR3 runs 16 residues. V dropped 0 bases and J dropped 2 bases, with 10 bases sitting between them. The germline gives CDR1 LGHNA, CDR2 YSLEER. The CDR3 region has the DNA TGCGCCAGCAGCCAAGATTGGGAGATAAACACCGGGGAGCTGTTTTTT. It encodes CASSQDWEINTGELFF.

As to this clone: The same CDR3 is also encoded by other DNA sequences in this sample. The V and J genes are TRBV3-1 (or the pseudogene TRBV3-2) and TRBJ2-1; a weak D match, TRBD2 (5 bases). V was clipped by 3 bases and J by 9 bases, with 6 bases between them. The CDR3 sequence is 11 residues long. Germline loops: CDR1 LGHDT, CDR2 YNNKEL (reference sequence). In DNA form, the CDR3 reads TGTGCCAGCAGCCAGGGGAGTGAGCAGTTCTTC. It yields the protein CASSQGSEQFF.

J is TRBJ2-7 and V is TRBV5-1; tentative D call: TRBD1 (5 bases). CDR3 length: 16 amino acids. Trimming left V 3 bases short and J 0 bases short, with 16 bases between. CDR1 SGHRS and CDR2 YFSETQ come from the germline V gene. This chain's CDR3 is CASSSQGAESSYEQYF. The CDR3 nucleotides are TGCGCCAGCAGCTCCCAGGGTGCAGAAAGCTCCTACGAGCAGTACTTC.

V usage is TRBV5-5 and J usage is TRBJ1-5; possible D gene TRBD1, 5 bases. Germline assignment: CDR1 SGHKS and CDR2 YYEKEE (reference sequence). The V gene lost 4 bases and the J gene lost 0 bases, with 8 bases spanning the gap. The CDR3 spans 14 residues. The CDR3 DNA is TGTGCCAGCAGCCTGGACATTAGCAATCAGCCCCAGCATTTT. Translated, it gives CASSLDISNQPQHF.

The J gene is TRBJ2-3, the V gene TRBV7-2, with D maybe TRBD1 (6 bases). This CDR3 is 16 amino acids long. V was trimmed by 5 bases and J by 6 bases, leaving 21 bases between them. The germline V gene encodes CDR1 SGHTA and CDR2 FQGNSA. The CDR3 DNA follows: TGTGCCAGCAGCGTACAGGGTATTGGGGACACGGATACGCAGTATTTT. Translating it yields CASSVQGIGDTDTQYF.

The rearrangement links TRBV19 to TRBJ1-4; 7 bases are a match to TRBD1. After removal of 5 bases from V and 7 bases from J, the junction contained 16 bases not matched to a gene. The CDR3 consists of 17 residues. Per the germline V gene, CDR1 is LNHDA and CDR2 is SQIVND (reference sequence). The CDR3 here is CASSLRLTGAILEKLFF. DNA for the CDR3: TGTGCCAGTAGTCTCCGCCTAACAGGGGCGATACTTGAAAAACTGTTTTTT.